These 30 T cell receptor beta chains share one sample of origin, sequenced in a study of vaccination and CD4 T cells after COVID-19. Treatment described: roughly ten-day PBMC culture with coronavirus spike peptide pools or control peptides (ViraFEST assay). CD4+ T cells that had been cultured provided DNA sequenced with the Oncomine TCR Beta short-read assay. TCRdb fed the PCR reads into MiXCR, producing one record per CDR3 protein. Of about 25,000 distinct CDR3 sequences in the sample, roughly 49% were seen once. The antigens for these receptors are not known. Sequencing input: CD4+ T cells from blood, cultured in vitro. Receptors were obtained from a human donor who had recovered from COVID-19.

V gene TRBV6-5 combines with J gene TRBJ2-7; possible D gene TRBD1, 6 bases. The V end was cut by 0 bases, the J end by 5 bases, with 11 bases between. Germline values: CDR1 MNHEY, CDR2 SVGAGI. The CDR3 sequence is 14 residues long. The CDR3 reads CASSYSHREHEQYF. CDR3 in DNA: TGTGCCAGCAGTTACTCGCACAGGGAACACGAGCAGTACTTC.

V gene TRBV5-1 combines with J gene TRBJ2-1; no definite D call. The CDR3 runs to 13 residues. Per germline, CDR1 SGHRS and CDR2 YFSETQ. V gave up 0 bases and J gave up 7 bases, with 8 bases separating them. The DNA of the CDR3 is TGCGCCAGCAGCTTGGGGTTCTTGAATGAGCAGTTCTTC. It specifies CASSLGFLNEQFF. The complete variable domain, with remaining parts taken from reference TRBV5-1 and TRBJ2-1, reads KAGVTQTPRYLIKTRGQQVTLSCSPISGHRSVSWYQQTPGQGLQFLFEYFSETQRNKGNFPGRFSGRQFSNSRSEMNVSTLELGDSALYLCASSLGFLNEQFFGPGTRLTVL.

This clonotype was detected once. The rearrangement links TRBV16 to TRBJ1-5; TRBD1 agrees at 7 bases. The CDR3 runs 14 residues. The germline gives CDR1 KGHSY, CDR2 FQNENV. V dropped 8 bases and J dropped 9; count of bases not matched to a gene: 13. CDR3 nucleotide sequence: TGTGCCAGCGGCGGACAGGATGATGGTGCGCCCCAGCATTTT. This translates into CASGGQDDGAPQHF.

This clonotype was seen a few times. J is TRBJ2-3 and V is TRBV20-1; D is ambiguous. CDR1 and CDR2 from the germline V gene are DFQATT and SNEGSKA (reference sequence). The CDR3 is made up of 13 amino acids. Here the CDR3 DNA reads TGCAGCGCGAGAACTTCACCGGGAGATACGCAGTATTTT. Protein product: CSARTSPGDTQYF.

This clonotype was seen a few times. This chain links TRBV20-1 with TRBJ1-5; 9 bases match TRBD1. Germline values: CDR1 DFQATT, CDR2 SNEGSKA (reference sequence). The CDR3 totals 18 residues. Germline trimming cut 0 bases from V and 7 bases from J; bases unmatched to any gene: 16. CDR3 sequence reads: CSARERYRGHLQFQPQHF. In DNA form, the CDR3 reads TGCAGTGCTAGAGAGAGGTACAGGGGGCATCTCCAATTCCAGCCCCAGCATTTT.

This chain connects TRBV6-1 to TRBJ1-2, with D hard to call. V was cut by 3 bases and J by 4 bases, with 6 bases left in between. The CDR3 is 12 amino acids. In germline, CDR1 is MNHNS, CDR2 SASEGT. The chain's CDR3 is CASSEGFYGYTF. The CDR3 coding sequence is TGTGCCAGCAGTGAGGGGTTCTATGGCTACACCTTC.

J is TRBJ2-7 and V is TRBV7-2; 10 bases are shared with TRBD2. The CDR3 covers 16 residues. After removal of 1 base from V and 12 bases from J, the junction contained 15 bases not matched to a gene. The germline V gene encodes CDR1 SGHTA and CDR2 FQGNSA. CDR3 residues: CASSLVRLRGTSVWYF. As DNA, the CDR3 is TGTGCCAGCAGCTTAGTGAGGTTGCGCGGGACTAGCGTTTGGTACTTC.

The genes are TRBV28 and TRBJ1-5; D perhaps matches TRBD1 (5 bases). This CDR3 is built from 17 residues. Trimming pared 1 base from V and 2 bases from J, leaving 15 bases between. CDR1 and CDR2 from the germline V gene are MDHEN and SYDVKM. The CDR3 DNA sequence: TGTGCCAGCAGTTTATCGAGTGGCCTGGGGGGCAATCAGCCCCAGCATTTT. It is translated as CASSLSSGLGGNQPQHF.

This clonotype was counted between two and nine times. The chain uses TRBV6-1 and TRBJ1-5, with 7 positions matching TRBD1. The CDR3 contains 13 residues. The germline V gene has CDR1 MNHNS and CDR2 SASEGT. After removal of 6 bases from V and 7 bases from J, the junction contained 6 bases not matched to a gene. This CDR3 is CASSETGDQPQHF. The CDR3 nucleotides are TGTGCCAGCAGCGAAACAGGGGACCAGCCCCAGCATTTT.

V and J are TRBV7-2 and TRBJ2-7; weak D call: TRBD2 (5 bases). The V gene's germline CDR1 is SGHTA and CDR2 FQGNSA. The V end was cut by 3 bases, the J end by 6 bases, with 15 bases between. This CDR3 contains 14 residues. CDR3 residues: CASSFERSSSEQYF. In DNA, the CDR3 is TGTGCCAGCAGCTTTGAGCGGAGCTCATCCGAGCAGTACTTC.

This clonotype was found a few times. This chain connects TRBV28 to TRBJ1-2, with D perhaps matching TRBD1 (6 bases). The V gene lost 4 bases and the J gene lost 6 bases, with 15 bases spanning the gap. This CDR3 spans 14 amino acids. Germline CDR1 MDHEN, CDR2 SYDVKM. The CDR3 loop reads CASSSSGARDGYTF. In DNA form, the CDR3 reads TGTGCCAGCAGTTCCTCGGGGGCGCGGGATGGCTACACCTTC.

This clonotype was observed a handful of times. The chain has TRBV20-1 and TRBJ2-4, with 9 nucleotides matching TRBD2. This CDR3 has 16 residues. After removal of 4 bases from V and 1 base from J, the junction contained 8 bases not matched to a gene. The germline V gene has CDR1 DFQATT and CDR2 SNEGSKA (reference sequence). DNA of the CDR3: TGCAGTGCTACTAGCGGGAAGGACGGGGCCAAAAACATTCAGTACTTC. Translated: CSATSGKDGAKNIQYF.

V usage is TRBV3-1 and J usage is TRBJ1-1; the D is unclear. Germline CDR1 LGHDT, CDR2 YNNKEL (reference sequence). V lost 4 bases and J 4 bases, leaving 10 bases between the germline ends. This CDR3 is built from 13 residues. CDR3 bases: TGTGCCAGCAGCCGATCAGGTGCCACTGAAGCTTTCTTT. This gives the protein CASSRSGATEAFF.

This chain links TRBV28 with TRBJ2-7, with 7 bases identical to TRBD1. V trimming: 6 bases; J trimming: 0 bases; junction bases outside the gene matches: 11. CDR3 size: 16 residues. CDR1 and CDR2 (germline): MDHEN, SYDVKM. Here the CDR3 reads CASSRPTGKGSYEQYF. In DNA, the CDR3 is TGTGCCAGCAGCCGTCCGACAGGGAAGGGCTCCTACGAGCAGTACTTC.

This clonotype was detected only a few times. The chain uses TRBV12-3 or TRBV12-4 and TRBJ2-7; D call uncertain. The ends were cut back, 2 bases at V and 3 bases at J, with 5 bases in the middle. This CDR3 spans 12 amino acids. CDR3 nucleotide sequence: TGTGCCAGCAGTTTAAACGGCTACGAGCAGTACTTC. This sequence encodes CASSLNGYEQYF.

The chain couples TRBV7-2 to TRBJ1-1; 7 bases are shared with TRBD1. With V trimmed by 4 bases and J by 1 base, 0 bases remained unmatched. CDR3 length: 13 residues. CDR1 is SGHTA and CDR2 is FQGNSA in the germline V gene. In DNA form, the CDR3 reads TGTGCCAGCAGCTGGGACAGGAACACTGAAGCTTTCTTT. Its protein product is CASSWDRNTEAFF.

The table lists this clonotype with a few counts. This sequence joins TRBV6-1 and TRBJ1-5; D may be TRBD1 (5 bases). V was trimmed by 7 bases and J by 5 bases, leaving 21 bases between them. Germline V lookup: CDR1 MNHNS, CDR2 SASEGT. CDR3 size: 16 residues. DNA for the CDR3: TGTGCCAGCACCGATATGGGGCCCCTGTCGGATCAGCCCCAGCATTTT. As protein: CASTDMGPLSDQPQHF.

DNA of the CDR3: TGTGCCAGCAGTTTGGGACAGGGGGGGGGCTATGGCTACACCTTC. It yields the protein CASSLGQGGGYGYTF. The V and J genes are TRBV28 and TRBJ1-2; 11 nucleotides agree with TRBD1. The V gene end was trimmed by 3 bases and the J gene end by 4 bases; junction bases not matched to a gene: 4. CDR3 length: 15 amino acids. Germline V gene sequence: CDR1 MDHEN, CDR2 SYDVKM.

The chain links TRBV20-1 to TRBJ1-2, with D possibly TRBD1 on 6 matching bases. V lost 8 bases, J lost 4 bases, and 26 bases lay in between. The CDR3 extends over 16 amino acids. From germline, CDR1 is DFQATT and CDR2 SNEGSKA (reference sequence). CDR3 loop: CSSLARVGTGAYGYTF. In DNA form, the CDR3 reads TGCAGTTCTCTTGCGCGCGTGGGGACGGGGGCCTATGGCTACACCTTC.

CDR3 in amino acids: CASSLTSKLSSYNSPLHF. The CDR3, as DNA: TGTGCCAGCAGCTTAACCTCAAAGCTCAGCTCCTATAATTCACCCCTCCACTTT. V and J are TRBV7-8 and TRBJ1-6; D remains unclear. Trimming removed 2 bases at V and 0 bases at J, with 14 bases between. This CDR3 is 18 amino acids long. Looked up from germline, CDR1 is SGHVS and CDR2 is FQNEAQ.

The CDR3 here is CASKGTGGVQPQHF. CDR3 bases: TGTGCCAGCAAGGGGACAGGGGGCGTTCAGCCCCAGCATTTT. The J gene is TRBJ1-5, the V gene TRBV2, with TRBD1 matching over 12 bases. The germline V gene has CDR1 SNHLY and CDR2 FYNNEI. CDR3 length: 14 amino acids. With V trimmed by 7 bases and J by 6 bases, 4 bases remained unmatched.

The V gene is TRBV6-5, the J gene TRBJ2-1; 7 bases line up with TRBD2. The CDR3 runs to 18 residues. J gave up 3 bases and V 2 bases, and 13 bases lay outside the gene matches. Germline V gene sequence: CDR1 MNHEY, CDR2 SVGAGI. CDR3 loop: CASSYRPPLAENYNEQFF. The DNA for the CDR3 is TGTGCCAGCAGTTACAGGCCGCCGCTAGCGGAAAACTACAATGAGCAGTTCTTC.

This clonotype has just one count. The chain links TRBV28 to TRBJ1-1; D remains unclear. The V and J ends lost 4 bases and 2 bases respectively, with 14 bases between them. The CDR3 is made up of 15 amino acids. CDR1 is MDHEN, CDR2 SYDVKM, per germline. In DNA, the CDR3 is TGTGCCAGCAGTTCCCTTGGAATAACAAACACTGAAGCTTTCTTT. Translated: CASSSLGITNTEAFF. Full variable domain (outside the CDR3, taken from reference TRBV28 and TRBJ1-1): DVKVTQSSRYLVKRTGEKVFLECVQDMDHENMFWYRQDPGLGLRLIYFSYDVKMKEKGDIPEGYSVSREKKERFSLILESASTNQTSMYLCASSSLGITNTEAFFGQGTRLTVV.

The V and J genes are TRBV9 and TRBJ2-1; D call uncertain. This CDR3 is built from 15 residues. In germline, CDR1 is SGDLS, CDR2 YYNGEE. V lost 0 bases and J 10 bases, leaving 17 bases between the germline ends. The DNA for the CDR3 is TGTGCCAGCAGCGTAGCCCCTGGATTATCTTGGGAGCAGTTCTTC. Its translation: CASSVAPGLSWEQFF.

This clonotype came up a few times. As DNA, the CDR3 is TGTGCCAGTAGTGGGGGAGGGACCCGCAATCAGCCCCAGCATTTT. Its translation: CASSGGGTRNQPQHF. The chain recombines TRBV19 with TRBJ1-5, with TRBD1 as a possible D gene (5 bases). CDR3 length equals 15 residues. Per germline, CDR1 LNHDA and CDR2 SQIVND (reference sequence). Trimming took 5 bases from V and 2 from J, leaving 13 bases between them.

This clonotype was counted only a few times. The CDR3 loop reads CASSLGMVGLNYGYTF. The DNA for the CDR3 is TGTGCCAGCAGCTTAGGTATGGTAGGACTAAACTATGGCTACACCTTC. The chain has TRBV11-3 and TRBJ1-2, with D unresolved. The germline gives CDR1 SGHNT, CDR2 YENEEA. With 1 base removed from V and 2 bases from J, the gap between germline ends came to 14 bases. This CDR3 comprises 16 residues.

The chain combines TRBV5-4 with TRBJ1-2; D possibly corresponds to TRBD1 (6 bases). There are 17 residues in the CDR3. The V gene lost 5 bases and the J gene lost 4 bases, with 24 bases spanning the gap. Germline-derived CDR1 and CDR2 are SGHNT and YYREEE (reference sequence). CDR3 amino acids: CASRAGTGSVFSYGYTF. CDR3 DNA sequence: TGTGCCAGCAGGGCCGGAACAGGGTCAGTCTTCAGCTATGGCTACACCTTC. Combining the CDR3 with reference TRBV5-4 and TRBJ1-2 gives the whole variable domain ETGVTQSPTHLIKTRGQQVTLRCSSQSGHNTVSWYQQALGQGPQFIFQYYREEENGRGNFPPRFSGLQFPNYSSELNVNALELDDSALYLCASRAGTGSVFSYGYTFGSGTRLTVV.

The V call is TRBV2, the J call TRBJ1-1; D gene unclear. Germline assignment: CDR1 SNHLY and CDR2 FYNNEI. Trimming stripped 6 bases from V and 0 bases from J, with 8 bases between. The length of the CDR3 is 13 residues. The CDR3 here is CASRKPVNTEAFF. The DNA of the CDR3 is TGTGCCAGCAGGAAGCCAGTGAACACTGAAGCTTTCTTT.

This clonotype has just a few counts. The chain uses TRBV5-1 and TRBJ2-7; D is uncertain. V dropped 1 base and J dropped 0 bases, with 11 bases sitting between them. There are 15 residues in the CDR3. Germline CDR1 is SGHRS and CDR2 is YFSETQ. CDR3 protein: CASSLPADGSYEQYF. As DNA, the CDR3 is TGCGCCAGCAGCTTGCCCGCGGACGGCTCCTACGAGCAGTACTTC.

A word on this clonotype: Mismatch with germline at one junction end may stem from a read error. Written as DNA, the CDR3 is TGTGCCAGCAGTTCCGCAACAGGGGCTGCAAATTTT. This sequence encodes CASSSATGAANF. The V call is TRBV6-5, the J call TRBJ1-5, with 7 bases identical to TRBD1. CDR1 MNHEY and CDR2 SVGAGI come from the germline V gene. This CDR3 has 12 residues.